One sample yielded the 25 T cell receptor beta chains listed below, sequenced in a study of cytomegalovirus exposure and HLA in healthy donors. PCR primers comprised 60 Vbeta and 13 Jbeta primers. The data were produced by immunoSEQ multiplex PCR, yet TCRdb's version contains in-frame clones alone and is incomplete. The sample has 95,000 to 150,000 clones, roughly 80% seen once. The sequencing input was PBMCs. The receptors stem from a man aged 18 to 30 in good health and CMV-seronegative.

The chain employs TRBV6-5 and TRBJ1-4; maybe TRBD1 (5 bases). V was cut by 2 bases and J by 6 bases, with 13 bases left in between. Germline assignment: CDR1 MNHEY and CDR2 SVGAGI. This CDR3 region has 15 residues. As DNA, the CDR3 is TGTGCCAGCAGTTACGGGGGGGGAGGGGATGAAAAACTGTTTTTT. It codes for CASSYGGGGDEKLFF.

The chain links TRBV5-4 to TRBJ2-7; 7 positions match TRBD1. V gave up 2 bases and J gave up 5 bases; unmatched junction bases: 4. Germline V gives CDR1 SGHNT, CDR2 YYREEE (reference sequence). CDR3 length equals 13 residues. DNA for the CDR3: TGTGCCAGCAGCTTACTTGACAGGGACGAGCAGTACTTC. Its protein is CASSLLDRDEQYF.

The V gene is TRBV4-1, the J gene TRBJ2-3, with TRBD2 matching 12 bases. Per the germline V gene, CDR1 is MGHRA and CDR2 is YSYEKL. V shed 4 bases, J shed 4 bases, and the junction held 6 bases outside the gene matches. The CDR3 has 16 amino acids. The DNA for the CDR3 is TGCGCCAGCAGCCGGATACTAGCGGGGGGCTCAGATACGCAGTATTTT. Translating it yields CASSRILAGGSDTQYF.

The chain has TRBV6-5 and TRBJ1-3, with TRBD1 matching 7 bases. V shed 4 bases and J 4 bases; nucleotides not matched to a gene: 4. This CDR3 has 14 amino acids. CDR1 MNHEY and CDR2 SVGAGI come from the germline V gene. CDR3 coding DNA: TGTGCCAGCAGTTTCGGACAGGAAGGAAACACCATATATTTT. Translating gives CASSFGQEGNTIYF.

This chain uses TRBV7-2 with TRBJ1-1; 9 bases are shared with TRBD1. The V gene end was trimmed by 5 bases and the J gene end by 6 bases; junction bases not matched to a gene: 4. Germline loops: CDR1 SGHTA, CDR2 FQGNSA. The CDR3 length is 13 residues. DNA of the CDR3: TGTGCCAGCAGCAAGGACAGGGGCCCTGAAGCTTTCTTT. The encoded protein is CASSKDRGPEAFF.

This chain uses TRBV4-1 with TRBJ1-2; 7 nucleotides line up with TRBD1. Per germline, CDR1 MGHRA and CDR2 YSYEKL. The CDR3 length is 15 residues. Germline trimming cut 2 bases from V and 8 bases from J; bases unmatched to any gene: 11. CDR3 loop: CASSQLSTGPGGYTF. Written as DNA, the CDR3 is TGCGCCAGCAGCCAACTTTCGACAGGGCCGGGGGGCTACACCTTC.

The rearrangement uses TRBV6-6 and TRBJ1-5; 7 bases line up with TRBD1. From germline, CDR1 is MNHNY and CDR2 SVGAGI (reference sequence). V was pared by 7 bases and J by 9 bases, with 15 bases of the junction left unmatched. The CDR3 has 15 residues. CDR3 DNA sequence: TGTGCCAGCACCGCACTTCGGAGGGGGCCTGGGCCCCAGCATTTT. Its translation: CASTALRRGPGPQHF.

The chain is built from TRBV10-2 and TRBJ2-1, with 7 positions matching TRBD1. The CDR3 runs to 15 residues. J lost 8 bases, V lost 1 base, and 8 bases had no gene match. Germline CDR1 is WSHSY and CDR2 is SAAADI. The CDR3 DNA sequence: TGCGCCAGCAGTGAGTGGCAGGGGGTGGGGGATGAGCAGTTCTTC. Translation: CASSEWQGVGDEQFF.

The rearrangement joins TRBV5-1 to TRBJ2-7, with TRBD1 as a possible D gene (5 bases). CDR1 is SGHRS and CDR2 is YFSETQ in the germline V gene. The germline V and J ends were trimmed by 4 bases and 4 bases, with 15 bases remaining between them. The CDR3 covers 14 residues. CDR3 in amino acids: CASSPDSIEYEQYF. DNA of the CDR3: TGCGCCAGCAGCCCCGACAGTATAGAATACGAGCAGTACTTC.

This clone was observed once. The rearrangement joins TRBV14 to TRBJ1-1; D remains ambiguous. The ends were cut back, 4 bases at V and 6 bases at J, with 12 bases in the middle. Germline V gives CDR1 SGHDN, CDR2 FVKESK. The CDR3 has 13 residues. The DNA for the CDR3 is TGTGCCAGCAGCCTCAAACTTGTCGCTGAAGCTTTCTTT. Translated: CASSLKLVAEAFF.

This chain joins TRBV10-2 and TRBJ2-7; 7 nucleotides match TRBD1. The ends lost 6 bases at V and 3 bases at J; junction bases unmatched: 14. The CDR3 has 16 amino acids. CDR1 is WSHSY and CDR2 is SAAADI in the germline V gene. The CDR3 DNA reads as TGCGCCAGCAGGAGATCCCGGGACAGAGCGTACTACGAGCAGTACTTC. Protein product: CASRRSRDRAYYEQYF.

CDR3: CASRTQGDTIYF. The CDR3 DNA reads TGTGCCAGCAGGACACAGGGGGACACCATATATTTT. The chain couples TRBV2 to TRBJ1-3, with 8 bases that match TRBD1. CDR1 and CDR2 (germline): SNHLY, FYNNEI. V gave up 6 bases and J gave up 8 bases; unmatched junction bases: 3. The CDR3 sequence is 12 residues long.

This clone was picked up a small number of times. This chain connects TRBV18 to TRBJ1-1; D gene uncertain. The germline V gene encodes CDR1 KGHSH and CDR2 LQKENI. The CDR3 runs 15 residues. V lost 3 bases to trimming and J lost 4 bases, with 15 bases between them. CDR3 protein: CASSPSVVGSTEAFF. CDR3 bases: TGTGCCAGCTCACCCTCAGTTGTGGGGAGCACTGAAGCTTTCTTT.

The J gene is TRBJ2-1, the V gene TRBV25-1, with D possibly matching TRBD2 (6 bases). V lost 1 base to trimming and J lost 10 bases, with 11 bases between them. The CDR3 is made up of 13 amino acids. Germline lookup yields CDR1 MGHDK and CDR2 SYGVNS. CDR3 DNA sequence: TGTGCCAGCAGTGAATCCGGGGGACGGGAGCAGTTCTTC. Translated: CASSESGGREQFF.

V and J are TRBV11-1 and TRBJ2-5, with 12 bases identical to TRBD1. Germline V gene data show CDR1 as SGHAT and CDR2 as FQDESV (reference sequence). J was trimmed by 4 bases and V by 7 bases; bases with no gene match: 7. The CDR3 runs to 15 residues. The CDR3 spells CASTRDRGQLETQYF. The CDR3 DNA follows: TGTGCCAGCACCCGGGACAGGGGGCAGTTAGAGACCCAGTACTTC.

In DNA form, the CDR3 reads TGCGCCAGCAGGTCCGGGACTAGCGCCTCGAGCTCCTACAATGAGCAGTTCTTC. This encodes CASRSGTSASSSYNEQFF. The chain employs TRBV4-3 and TRBJ2-1; TRBD2 matches 10 bases. CDR1 and CDR2 from the germline V gene are LGHNA and YSLEER. The J segment lost 0 bases and the V segment lost 6 bases, leaving 11 bases of the junction unmatched. The CDR3 has 18 residues.

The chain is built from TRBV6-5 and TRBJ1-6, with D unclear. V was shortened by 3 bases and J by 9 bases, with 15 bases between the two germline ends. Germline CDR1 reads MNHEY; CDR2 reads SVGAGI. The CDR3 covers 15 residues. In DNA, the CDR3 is TGTGCCAGCAGTTATGACTACGCCCGGGGTTCACCCCTCCACTTT. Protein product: CASSYDYARGSPLHF.

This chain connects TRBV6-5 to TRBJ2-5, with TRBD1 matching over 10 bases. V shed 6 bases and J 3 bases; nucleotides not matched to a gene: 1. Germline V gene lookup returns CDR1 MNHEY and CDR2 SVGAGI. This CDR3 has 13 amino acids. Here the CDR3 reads CASRGTGEETQYF. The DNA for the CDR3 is TGTGCCAGCAGAGGGACAGGGGAAGAGACCCAGTACTTC.

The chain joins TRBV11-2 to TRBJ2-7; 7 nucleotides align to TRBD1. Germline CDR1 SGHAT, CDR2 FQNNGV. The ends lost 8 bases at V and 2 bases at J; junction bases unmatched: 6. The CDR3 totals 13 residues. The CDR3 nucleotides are TGTGCCAGCGGGACAGACCCAGCCTACGAGCAGTACTTC. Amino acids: CASGTDPAYEQYF.

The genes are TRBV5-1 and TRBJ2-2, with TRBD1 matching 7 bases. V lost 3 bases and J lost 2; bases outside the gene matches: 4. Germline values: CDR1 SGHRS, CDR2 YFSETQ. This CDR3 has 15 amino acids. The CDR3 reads CASSSRQGNTGELFF. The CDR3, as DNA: TGCGCCAGCAGCTCGCGACAGGGAAACACCGGGGAGCTGTTTTTT.

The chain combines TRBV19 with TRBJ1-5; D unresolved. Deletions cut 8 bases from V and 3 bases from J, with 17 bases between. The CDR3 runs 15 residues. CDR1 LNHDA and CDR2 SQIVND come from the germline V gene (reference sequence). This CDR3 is CASPNRTVLNQPQHF. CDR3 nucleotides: TGTGCCAGTCCTAACCGGACTGTACTCAATCAGCCCCAGCATTTT.

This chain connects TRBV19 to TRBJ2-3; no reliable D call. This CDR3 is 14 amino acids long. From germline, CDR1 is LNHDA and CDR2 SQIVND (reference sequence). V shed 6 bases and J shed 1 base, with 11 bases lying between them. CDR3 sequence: CASSPLGGTDTQYF. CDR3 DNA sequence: TGTGCCAGTAGCCCCTTAGGAGGCACAGATACGCAGTATTTT. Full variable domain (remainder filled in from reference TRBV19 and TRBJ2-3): DGGITQSPKYLFRKEGQNVTLSCEQNLNHDAMYWYRQDPGQGLRLIYYSQIVNDFQKGDIAEGYSVSREKKESFPLTVTSAQKNPTAFYLCASSPLGGTDTQYFGPGTRLTVL.

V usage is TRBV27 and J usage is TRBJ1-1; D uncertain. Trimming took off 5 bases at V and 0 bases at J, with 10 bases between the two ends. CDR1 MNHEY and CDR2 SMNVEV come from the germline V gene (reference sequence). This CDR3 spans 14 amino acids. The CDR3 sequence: CASSEYPMNTEAFF. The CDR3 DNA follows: TGTGCCAGCAGTGAGTACCCAATGAACACTGAAGCTTTCTTT.

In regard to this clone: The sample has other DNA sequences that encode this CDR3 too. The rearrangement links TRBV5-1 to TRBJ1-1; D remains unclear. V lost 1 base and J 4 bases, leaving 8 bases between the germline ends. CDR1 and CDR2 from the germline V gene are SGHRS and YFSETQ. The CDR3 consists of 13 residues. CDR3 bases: TGCGCCAGCAGCTTGAGGGAGGGCACTGAAGCTTTCTTT. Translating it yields CASSLREGTEAFF.

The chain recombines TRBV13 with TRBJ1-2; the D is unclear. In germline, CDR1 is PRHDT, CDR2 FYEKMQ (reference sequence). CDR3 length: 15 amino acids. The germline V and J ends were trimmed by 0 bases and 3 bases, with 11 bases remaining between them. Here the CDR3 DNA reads TGTGCCAGCAGCTTAGGCCGCCGGGGAGACTATGGCTACACCTTC. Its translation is CASSLGRRGDYGYTF.